These 12 T cell receptor beta chains share one sample of origin, sequenced in a study of T cells in Graves' hyperthyroidism and ophthalmopathy. TCR beta CDR3 region amplification was performed from RNA transcripts. Carried out on the TCR CDR3, a first-round RT-PCR used the HTBI primer set. Via MiXCR, TCRdb re-called the multiplex PCR reads, giving one row per CDR3 protein. The sample records approximately 360,000 distinct CDR3 sequences, roughly 25% being singletons. The source material was blood. All receptors come from a man aged 45-60 years with Graves' hyperthyroidism.

The V call is TRBV5-1, the J call TRBJ1-6; maybe TRBD1 (6 bases). The ends were cut back, 6 bases at V and 5 bases at J, with 9 bases in the middle. The germline V gene has CDR1 SGHRS and CDR2 YFSETQ. The CDR3 runs 13 residues. The CDR3 region is CASTRTDNSPLHF. CDR3 bases: TGCGCCAGCACCCGGACAGATAATTCACCCCTCCACTTT.

Ten or more counts support this clonotype. The V gene is TRBV27, the J gene TRBJ2-7; the match to TRBD1 covers 7 bases. Trimming removed 0 bases from V and 0 bases from J; junction bases left unmatched: 5. Germline V gene data show CDR1 as MNHEY and CDR2 as SMNVEV (reference sequence). The CDR3 totals 16 residues. CDR3 loop: CASSLSRTGLSYEQYF. The CDR3 nucleotides read TGTGCCAGCAGTTTATCCCGGACAGGCCTCTCCTACGAGCAGTACTTC.

This clonotype was seen more than once but under ten times. This rearrangement joins TRBV10-1 to TRBJ2-7; the D call may be TRBD1 or TRBD2 (5 bases each). The germline CDR1 and CDR2 sequences are WNHNN and SYGVQD (reference sequence). The length of the CDR3 is 15 residues. V was trimmed by 0 bases and J by 2 bases, leaving 11 bases between them. The CDR3 here is CASSESRDGTYEQYF. In DNA, the CDR3 is TGCGCCAGCAGTGAGTCCCGGGACGGAACCTACGAGCAGTACTTC.

At least ten counts were recorded for this clonotype. The genes are TRBV11-2 and TRBJ2-3, with TRBD2 matching 9 bases. The length of the CDR3 is 16 residues. The V segment lost 5 bases and the J segment 5 bases; nucleotides outside the gene matches: 11. The germline gives CDR1 SGHAT, CDR2 FQNNGV. This CDR3 is CASSTQAGGGIDTQYF. The CDR3 bases are TGTGCCAGCAGCACCCAAGCGGGGGGAGGAATAGATACGCAGTATTTT.

This clonotype was observed once. The chain is built from TRBV5-4 and TRBJ1-1, with D hard to call. V was pared by 2 bases and J by 3 bases, with 11 bases between. The CDR3 has 14 residues. CDR1 and CDR2 from the germline V gene are SGHNT and YYREEE (reference sequence). CDR3 nucleotides: TGTGCCAGCAGCTTTTTCTGGAGGGACACTGAAGCTTTCTTT. It translates to CASSFFWRDTEAFF.

The chain uses TRBV20-1 and TRBJ2-7; tentatively, D is TRBD2 (6 bases). Germline assignment: CDR1 DFQATT and CDR2 SNEGSKA (reference sequence). The length of the CDR3 is 14 residues. The V end lost 6 bases, the J end lost 0 bases, and 15 bases lay between the germline ends. The CDR3 is CSAMTRRSSYEQYF. The CDR3 nucleotides read TGCAGTGCCATGACTAGACGGAGCTCCTACGAGCAGTACTTC.

CDR3 sequence: CSAIGTGLTQYF. In nucleotides, the CDR3 is TGCAGTGCCATAGGGACAGGGTTGACCCAGTACTTC. This chain joins TRBV20-1 and TRBJ2-5, with 9 bases matching TRBD1. V lost 6 bases, J lost 7 bases, and 6 bases stayed unmatched. The CDR3 has 12 residues. Germline V lookup: CDR1 DFQATT, CDR2 SNEGSKA (reference sequence).

The chain couples TRBV6-1 to TRBJ1-2, with 10 bases identical to TRBD1. V shed 6 bases, J shed 2 bases, and the junction held 3 bases outside the gene matches. CDR1 is MNHNS and CDR2 is SASEGT in the germline V gene. This CDR3 comprises 14 residues. The CDR3 DNA follows: TGTGCCAGCAGAAGACAGGGGGCCAACTATGGCTACACCTTC. Amino acids: CASRRQGANYGYTF.

This clonotype was seen a handful of times. The rearrangement uses TRBV24-1 and TRBJ2-1, with D possibly being TRBD2 (6 bases). V was pared by 0 bases and J by 3 bases, with 8 bases between. Germline CDR1 and CDR2: KGHDR and SFDVKD. CDR3 length: 15 residues. The CDR3 nucleotides are TGTGCCACCAGTGATTTGGCTAGCGACTACAATGAGCAGTTCTTC. Translated: CATSDLASDYNEQFF.

This clonotype was seen at least ten times. The rearrangement joins TRBV28 to TRBJ1-5; 7 bases are shared with TRBD1. Germline values: CDR1 MDHEN, CDR2 SYDVKM. V was pared by 6 bases and J by 1 base, with 3 bases of the junction left unmatched. The CDR3 has 14 amino acids. The CDR3 bases are TGTGCCAGCAGCCCAGGGGGGAGCAATCAGCCCCAGCATTTT. Translating gives CASSPGGSNQPQHF.

This chain joins TRBV11-2 and TRBJ2-2; no reliable D call. The tail of the sequence fits TRBJ1-1 better, so the J call may be wrong. The CDR3 spans 13 residues. Germline CDR1 and CDR2: SGHAT and FQNNGV. CDR3 sequence reads: CASSLALGSGAFF. The CDR3 DNA is TGTGCCAGCAGCTTAGCACTGGGGTCGGGAGCTTTCTTT.

This chain links TRBV19 with TRBJ2-3, with D unclear. With 2 bases removed from V and 7 bases from J, the gap between germline ends came to 7 bases. The CDR3 runs to 12 residues. Germline loops: CDR1 LNHDA, CDR2 SQIVND (reference sequence). CDR3 nucleotide sequence: TGTGCCAGTAGTATAAGTACCTATACGCAGTATTTT. Amino acids: CASSISTYTQYF.